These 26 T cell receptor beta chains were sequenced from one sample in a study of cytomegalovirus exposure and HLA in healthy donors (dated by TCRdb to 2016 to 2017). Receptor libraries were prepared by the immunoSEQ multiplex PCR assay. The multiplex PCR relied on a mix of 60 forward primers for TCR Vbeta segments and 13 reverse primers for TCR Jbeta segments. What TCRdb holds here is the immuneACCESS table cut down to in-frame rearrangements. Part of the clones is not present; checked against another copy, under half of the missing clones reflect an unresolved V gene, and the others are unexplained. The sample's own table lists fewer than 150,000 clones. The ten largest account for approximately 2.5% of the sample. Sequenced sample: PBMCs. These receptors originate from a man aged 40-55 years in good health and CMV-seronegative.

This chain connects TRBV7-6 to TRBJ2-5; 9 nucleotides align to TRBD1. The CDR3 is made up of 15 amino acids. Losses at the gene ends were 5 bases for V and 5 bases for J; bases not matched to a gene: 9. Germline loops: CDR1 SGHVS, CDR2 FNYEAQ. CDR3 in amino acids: CASSPTGGIGETQYF. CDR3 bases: TGTGCCAGCAGCCCAACAGGGGGCATCGGGGAGACCCAGTACTTC.

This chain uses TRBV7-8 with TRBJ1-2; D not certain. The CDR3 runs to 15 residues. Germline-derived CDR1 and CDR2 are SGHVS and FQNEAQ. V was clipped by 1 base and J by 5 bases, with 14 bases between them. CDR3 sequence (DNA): TGTGCCAGCAGCTTAGGGAGGGTCACAGCTTATGGCTACACCTTC. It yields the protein CASSLGRVTAYGYTF. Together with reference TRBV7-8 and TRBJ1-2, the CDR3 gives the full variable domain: GAGVSQSPRYKVAKRGQDVALRCDPISGHVSLFWYQQALGQGPEFLTYFQNEAQLDKSGLPSDRFFAERPEGSVSTLKIQRTQQEDSAVYLCASSLGRVTAYGYTFGSGTRLTVV.

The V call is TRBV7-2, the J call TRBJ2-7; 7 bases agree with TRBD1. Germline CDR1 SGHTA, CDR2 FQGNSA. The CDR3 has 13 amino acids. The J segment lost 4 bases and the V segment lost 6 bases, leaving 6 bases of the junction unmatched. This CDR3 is CASSSGQVYEQYF. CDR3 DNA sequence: TGTGCCAGCAGTTCAGGACAGGTTTACGAGCAGTACTTC.

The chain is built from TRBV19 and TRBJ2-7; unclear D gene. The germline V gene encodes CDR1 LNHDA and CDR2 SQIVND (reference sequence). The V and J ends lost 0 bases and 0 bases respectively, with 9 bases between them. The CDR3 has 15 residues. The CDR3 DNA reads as TGTGCCAGTAGTATAGAACTCAATCCCTCCTACGAGCAGTACTTC. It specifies CASSIELNPSYEQYF.

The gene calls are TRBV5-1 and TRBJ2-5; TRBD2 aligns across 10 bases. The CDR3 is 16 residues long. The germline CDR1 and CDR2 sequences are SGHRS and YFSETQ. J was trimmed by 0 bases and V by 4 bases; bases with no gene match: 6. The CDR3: CASSPETSGYQETQYF. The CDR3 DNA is TGCGCCAGCAGCCCAGAGACTAGCGGGTACCAAGAGACCCAGTACTTC.

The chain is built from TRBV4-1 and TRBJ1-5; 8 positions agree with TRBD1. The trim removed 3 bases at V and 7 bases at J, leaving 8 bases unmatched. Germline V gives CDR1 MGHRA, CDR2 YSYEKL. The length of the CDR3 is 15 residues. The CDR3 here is CASSQLETGVQPQHF. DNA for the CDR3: TGCGCCAGCAGCCAGCTGGAGACAGGGGTACAGCCCCAGCATTTT.

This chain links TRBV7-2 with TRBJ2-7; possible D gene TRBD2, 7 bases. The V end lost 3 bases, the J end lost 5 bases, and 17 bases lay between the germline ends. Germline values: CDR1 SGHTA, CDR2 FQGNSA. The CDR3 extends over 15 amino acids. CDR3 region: CASSLRGGGPHEQYF. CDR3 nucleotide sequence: TGTGCCAGCAGCTTGAGGGGGGGCGGTCCCCACGAGCAGTACTTC.

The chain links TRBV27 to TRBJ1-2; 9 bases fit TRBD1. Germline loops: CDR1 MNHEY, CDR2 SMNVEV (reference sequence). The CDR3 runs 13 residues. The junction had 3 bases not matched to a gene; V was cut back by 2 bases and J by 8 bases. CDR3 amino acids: CASSLGTGKGYTF. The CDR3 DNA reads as TGTGCCAGCAGTTTAGGGACAGGGAAAGGCTACACCTTC.

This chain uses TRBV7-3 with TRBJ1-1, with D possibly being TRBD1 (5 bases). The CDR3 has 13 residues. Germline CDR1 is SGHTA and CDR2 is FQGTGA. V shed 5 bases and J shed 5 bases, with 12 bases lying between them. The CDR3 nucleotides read TGTGCCAGCAGCCCAGACAGAGAAACTGAAGCTTTCTTT. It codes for CASSPDRETEAFF. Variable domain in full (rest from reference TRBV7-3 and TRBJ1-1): GAGVSQTPSNKVTEKGKYVELRCDPISGHTALYWYRQSLGQGPEFLIYFQGTGAADDSGLPNDRFFAVRPEGSVSTLKIQRTERGDSAVYLCASSPDRETEAFFGQGTRLTVV.

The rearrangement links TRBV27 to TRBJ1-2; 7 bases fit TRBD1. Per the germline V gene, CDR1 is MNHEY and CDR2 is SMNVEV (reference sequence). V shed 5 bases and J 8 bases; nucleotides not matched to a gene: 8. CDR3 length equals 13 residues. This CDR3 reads CASSEDRAGGYTF. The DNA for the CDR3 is TGTGCCAGCAGTGAAGACAGGGCGGGCGGCTACACCTTC.

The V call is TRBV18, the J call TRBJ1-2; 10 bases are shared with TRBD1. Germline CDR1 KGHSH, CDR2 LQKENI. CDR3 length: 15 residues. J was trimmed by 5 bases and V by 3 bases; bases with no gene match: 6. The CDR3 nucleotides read TGTGCCAGCTCACCCGACAGGGGGCTGGGGTATGGCTACACCTTC. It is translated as CASSPDRGLGYGYTF.

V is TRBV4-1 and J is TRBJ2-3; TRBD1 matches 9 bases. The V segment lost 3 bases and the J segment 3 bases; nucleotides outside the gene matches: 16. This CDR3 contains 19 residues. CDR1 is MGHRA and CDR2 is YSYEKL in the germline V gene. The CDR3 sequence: CASSQTGSLTGGRTDTQYF. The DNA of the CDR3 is TGCGCCAGCAGCCAGACCGGATCCTTAACAGGGGGCAGGACAGATACGCAGTATTTT.

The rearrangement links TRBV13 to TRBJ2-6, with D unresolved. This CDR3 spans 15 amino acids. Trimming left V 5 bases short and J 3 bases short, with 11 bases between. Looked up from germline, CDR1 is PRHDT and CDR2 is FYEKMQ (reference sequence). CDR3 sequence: CASSGPYLGANVLTF. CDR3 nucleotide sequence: TGTGCCAGCAGCGGGCCCTACCTTGGGGCCAACGTCCTGACTTTC.

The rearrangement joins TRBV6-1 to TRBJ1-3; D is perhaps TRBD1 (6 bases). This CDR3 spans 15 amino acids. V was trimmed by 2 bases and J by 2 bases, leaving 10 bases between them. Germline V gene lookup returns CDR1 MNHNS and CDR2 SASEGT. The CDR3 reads CASSETGNPGNTIYF. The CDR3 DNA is TGTGCCAGCAGTGAAACAGGGAATCCTGGAAACACCATATATTTT.

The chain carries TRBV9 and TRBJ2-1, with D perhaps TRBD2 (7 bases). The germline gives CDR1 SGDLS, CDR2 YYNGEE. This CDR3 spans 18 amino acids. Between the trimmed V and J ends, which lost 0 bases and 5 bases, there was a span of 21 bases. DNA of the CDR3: TGTGCCAGCAGCGTAGGGGCGGGGGCCGTTCCGGGGAACAATGAGCAGTTCTTC. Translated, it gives CASSVGAGAVPGNNEQFF.

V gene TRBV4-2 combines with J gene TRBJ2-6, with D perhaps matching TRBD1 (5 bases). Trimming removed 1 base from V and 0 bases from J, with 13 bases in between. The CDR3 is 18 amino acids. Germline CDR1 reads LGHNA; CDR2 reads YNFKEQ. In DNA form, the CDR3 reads TGTGCCAGCAGCCAAGGGGCAGGGTTTAGCTCTGGGGCCAACGTCCTGACTTTC. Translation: CASSQGAGFSSGANVLTF.

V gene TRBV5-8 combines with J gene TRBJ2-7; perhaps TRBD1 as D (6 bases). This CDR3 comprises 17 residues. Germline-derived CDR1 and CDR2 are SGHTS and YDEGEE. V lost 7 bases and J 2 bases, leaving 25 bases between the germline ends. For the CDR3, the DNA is TGTGCCAGCCGCCAACAGGGCAGCCGCAACTATCCCTACGAGCAGTACTTC. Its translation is CASRQQGSRNYPYEQYF.

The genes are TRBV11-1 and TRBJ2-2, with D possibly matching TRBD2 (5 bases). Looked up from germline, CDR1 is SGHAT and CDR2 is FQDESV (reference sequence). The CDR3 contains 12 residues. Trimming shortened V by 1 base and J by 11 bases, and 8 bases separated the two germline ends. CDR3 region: CASSLVGKELFF. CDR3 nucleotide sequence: TGTGCCAGCAGCTTAGTCGGGAAAGAGCTGTTTTTT. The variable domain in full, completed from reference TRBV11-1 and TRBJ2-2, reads EAEVAQSPRYKITEKSQAVAFWCDPISGHATLYWYRQILGQGPELLVQFQDESVVDDSQLPKDRFSAERLKGVDSTLKIQPAELGDSAMYLCASSLVGKELFFGEGSRLTVL.

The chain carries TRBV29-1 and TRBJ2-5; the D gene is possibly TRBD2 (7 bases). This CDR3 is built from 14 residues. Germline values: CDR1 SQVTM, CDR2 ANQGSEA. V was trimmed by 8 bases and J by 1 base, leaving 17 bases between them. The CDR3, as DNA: TGCAGCATCAGGAGGCGGGGGCCCCAAGAGACCCAGTACTTC. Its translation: CSIRRRGPQETQYF.

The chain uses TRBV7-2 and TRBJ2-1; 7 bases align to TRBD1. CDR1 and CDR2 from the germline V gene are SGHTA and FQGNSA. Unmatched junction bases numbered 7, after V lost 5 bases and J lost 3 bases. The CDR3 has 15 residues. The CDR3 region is CASSLTGTSYNEQFF. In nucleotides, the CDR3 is TGTGCCAGCAGCCTGACAGGGACCAGCTACAATGAGCAGTTCTTC. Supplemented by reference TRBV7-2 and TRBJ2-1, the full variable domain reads GAGVSQSPSNKVTEKGKDVELRCDPISGHTALYWYRQSLGQGLEFLIYFQGNSAPDKSGLPSDRFSAERTGGSVSTLTIQRTQQEDSAVYLCASSLTGTSYNEQFFGPGTRLTVL.

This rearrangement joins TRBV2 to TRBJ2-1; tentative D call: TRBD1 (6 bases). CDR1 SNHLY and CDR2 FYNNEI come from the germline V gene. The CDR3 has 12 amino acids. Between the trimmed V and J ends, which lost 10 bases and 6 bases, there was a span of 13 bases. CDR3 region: CAIPTDSNEQFF. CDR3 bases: TGTGCCATTCCTACGGACAGCAATGAGCAGTTCTTC.

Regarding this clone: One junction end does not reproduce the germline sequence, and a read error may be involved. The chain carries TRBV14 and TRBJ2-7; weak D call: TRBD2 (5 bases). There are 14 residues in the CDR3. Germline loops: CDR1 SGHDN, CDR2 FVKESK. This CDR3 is CASSQFMGRGPLDF. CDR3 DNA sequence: TGTGCCAGCAGCCAATTTATGGGGAGAGGGCCTTTAGACTTC. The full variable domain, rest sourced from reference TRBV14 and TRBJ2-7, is EAGVTQFPSHSVIEKGQTVTLRCDPISGHDNLYWYRRVMGKEIKFLLHFVKESKQDESGMPNNRFLAERTGGTYSTLKVQPAELEDSGVYFCASSQFMGRGPLDFGPGTRLTVT.

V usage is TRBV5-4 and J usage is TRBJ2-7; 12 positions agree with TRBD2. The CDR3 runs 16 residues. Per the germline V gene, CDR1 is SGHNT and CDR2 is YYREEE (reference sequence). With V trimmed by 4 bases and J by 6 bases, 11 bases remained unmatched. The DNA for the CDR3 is TGTGCCAGCAGCCAGGTTTCTAGCGGGGGGGCGGGCGAGCAGTACTTC. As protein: CASSQVSSGGAGEQYF.

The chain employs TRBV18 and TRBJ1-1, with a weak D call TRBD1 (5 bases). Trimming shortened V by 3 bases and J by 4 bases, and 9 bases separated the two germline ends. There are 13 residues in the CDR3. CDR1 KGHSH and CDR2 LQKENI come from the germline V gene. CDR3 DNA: TGTGCCAGCTCACCTTGGGGGGGCACTGAAGCTTTCTTT. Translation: CASSPWGGTEAFF. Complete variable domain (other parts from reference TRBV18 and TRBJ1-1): NAGVMQNPRHLVRRRGQEARLRCSPMKGHSHVYWYRQLPEEGLKFMVYLQKENIIDESGMPKERFSAEFPKEGPSILRIQQVVRGDSAAYFCASSPWGGTEAFFGQGTRLTVV.

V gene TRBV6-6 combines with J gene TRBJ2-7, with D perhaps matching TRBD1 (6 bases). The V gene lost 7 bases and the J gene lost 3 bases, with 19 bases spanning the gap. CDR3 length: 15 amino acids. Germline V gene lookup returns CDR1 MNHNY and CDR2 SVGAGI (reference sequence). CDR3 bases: TGTGCCAGCACCCCTACGATACAGGGCTACTACGAGCAGTACTTC. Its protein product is CASTPTIQGYYEQYF.

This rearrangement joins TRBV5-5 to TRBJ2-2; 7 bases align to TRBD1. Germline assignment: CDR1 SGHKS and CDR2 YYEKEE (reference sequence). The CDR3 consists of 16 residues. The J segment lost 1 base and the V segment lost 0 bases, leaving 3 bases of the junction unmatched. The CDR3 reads CASSLGQGQNTGELFF. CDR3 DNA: TGTGCCAGCAGCTTGGGACAGGGACAGAACACCGGGGAGCTGTTTTTT. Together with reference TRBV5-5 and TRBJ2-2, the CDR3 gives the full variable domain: DAGVTQSPTHLIKTRGQQVTLRCSPISGHKSVSWYQQVLGQGPQFIFQYYEKEERGRGNFPDRFSARQFPNYSSELNVNALLLGDSALYLCASSLGQGQNTGELFFGEGSRLTVL.